In this sample, the clone carrying this TCR beta chain turned up a few times. V was shortened by 6 bases and J by 9 bases, with 13 bases between the two germline ends. The CDR3 covers 11 residues. CDR1 is DFQATT and CDR2 is SNEGSKA in the germline V gene (reference sequence). The sample is drawn from a study of blood T cells in healthy people across ages. Each sample gave at least 6.5 million isolated PBMCs. A second PCR of 7 to 11 cycles used a sample-barcoded 5' primer and a J-beta primer mix. TCRdb analysed the 5' RACE reads with MiXCR anew, one entry per CDR3 protein. This sample yields more than 500,000 distinct CDR3 sequences, of which approximately 25% are seen a single time; about a fifth belongs to the top ten.

The sequence came from a woman aged 70-85 years in good health. The specimen sequenced was blood. V and J are TRBV20-1 and TRBJ2-3; no reliable D call. CDR3 in amino acids: CSASTLETQYF. CDR3 DNA sequence: TGCAGTGCCAGCACCTTGGAGACGCAGTATTTT.